This T cell receptor beta chain originates from a study of control samples from healthy donors and cancer patients. CDR3 length: 14 amino acids. Trimming shortened V by 4 bases and J by 4 bases, and 15 bases separated the two germline ends. The germline gives CDR1 SGHRS, CDR2 YFSETQ. Using immunoSEQ multiplex PCR, the repertoire was profiled, and TCRdb retains in-frame clones only, with some absent. The sample holds under 450,000 clones, more than 80% seen once. As regards this clone: The same CDR3 can be traced to other DNA sequences in this sample.

Input material: PBMCs. The clonotype comes from a middle-aged man with head and neck cancer. The V call is TRBV5-1, the J call TRBJ2-7, with D possibly called TRBD1 or TRBD2 (6 bases each). CDR3 protein: CASSGGGGGYEQYF. The CDR3 DNA follows: TGCGCCAGCAGCGGCGGTGGAGGGGGGTACGAGCAGTACTTC.